Below, one T cell receptor beta chain is given with its context. Patients in Seattle were enrolled during active infection, then followed longitudinally. This sample was included in a study of blood T cell repertoires in COVID-19. Study details: The samples span acute and convalescent COVID-19 from the United States, Italy and Spain. Sources were T cells, B-cell-depleted T cells, or PBMCs; the material itself was cDNA or gDNA.

How the authors handled the data: Estimated nucleated cell counts came from reference gene primer amplification. TCRdb keeps only in-frame clones here, not all; method: immunoSEQ multiplex PCR. V, J and clone size are taken as reported in that table, and D and trimming were inferred from the DNA itself. The sample holds hundreds of thousands of clones, 70% to 90% seen once. Germline CDR1 reads SGHRS; CDR2 reads YFSETQ. Trimming took off 0 bases at V and 9 bases at J, with 16 bases between the two ends. CDR3 length: 14 residues. The TCR sequence derives from a man between 18 and 29 years old with COVID-19, enrolled during active disease. Sequencing input: peripheral blood. V is TRBV5-1 and J is TRBJ2-7; TRBD1 might be the D (5 bases). The CDR3 DNA is TGCGCCAGCAGCTTGGACAGGTTCTCCCTACGGCAGTACTTC. Translation gives CASSLDRFSLRQYF.